The clone carrying this T cell receptor (beta chain) was found a few times. Its antigen is currently unknown. The sample originates from a study of cytomegalovirus exposure and HLA in healthy donors. Study conclusions and caveats: Cytomegalovirus association was assigned to more than 150 TCR beta chains.

The CDR3 covers 16 residues. The germline V and J ends were trimmed by 1 base and 2 bases, with 11 bases remaining between them. Looked up from germline, CDR1 is SGHAT and CDR2 is FQNNGV. Primers: 60 Vbeta forward and 13 Jbeta reverse. Assay used: immunoSEQ multiplex PCR; TCRdb lists only in-frame clones, some missing. The sample has approximately 170,000 clones, around 78% seen once; the top ten hold roughly 2.1%. The sample comprised PBMCs. The J gene is TRBJ2-2, the V gene TRBV11-2; maybe TRBD1 (6 bases). This TCR was recovered from a woman under 40 in good health and CMV-seropositive. The CDR3 reads CASSLAGTLNTGELFF. DNA of the CDR3: TGTGCCAGCAGCTTAGCCGGGACACTAAACACCGGGGAGCTGTTTTTT.